This T cell receptor (beta chain) was identified during a study of cytomegalovirus exposure and HLA in healthy donors (dated by TCRdb to 2016 to 2017). Context from the whole study: According to an earlier analysis of 550 to 700 of the donors, roughly 180 million T cells yielded roughly 110 million unique TCR beta sequences and about 280 Gb of sequence data. An early release that covered about 600 HLA-typed donors contained approximately 300 gigabases of sequencing data and roughly 84 million unique TCR sequences. Of the 398 genotyped donors, about 80% fell in the genetic ancestry cluster associated with self-reported Caucasian donors. The study aimed to test whether cataloging public T cell receptors could reveal signatures of past pathogen exposure. The study profiled the T cell repertoires of 666 subjects by immunosequencing and related them to cytomegalovirus serostatus. A separate validation cohort of some 130 different subjects was used in addition to the approximately 640-subject first cohort. To predict cytomegalovirus infection status, the study brought together high-throughput TCR immunosequencing, statistical association of individual TCRs with disease status, and machine learning. In a later analysis, previously published TCR beta repertoires from 600 to 850 donors were re-analyzed and high-resolution HLA genotyping was added so that TCR occurrence patterns could be studied. In the later analysis, no new phenotypic data were used to find candidate immune exposures; instead, reliance was placed on TCR beta sequences and their occurrence across donors. An earlier analysis of some 500 of the donors applied high-throughput TCR beta sequencing to assess whether each TCR beta V gene segment acted as functional or pseudogenic. Donor age, sex, ethnicity and CMV serostatus were compiled together with the repertoire data. In a later genetic analysis, genome-wide SNP genotypes for about three fifths of the roughly 670 donors were used, and that subset was treated as a discovery cohort. Every repertoire in the discovery cohort had been generated on one and the same sequencing platform. Both class I and class II loci were covered by HLA typing, at four-digit resolution. The number of donors typed differed by locus, with about 629-630 for A, B, C, DRB1 and DQB1, around 500 for DQA1, 600 to 610 for DPA1, and around 460 for DPB1. About five DR-DQ haplotypes were handled as single units for association and clustering, since linkage in the cohort was strong. Among under 450 genotyped donors of the cohort, an average of 235,054 unique TCR beta nucleotide sequences were sequenced per donor, 15% to 20% of them non-productive. What the research found in general, with its limitations: Some IMGT-functional V segments, including TRBV6-2 and TRBV6-3, could not be distinguished by the 87-base-pair reads and were therefore excluded. A later analysis reported that several top co-occurrence clusters appeared linked to parvovirus B19, influenza, CMV and Epstein-Barr virus. The classifier was reported to diagnose cytomegalovirus status with high specificity and sensitivity in both the original and validation cohorts. An association between a missense DCLRE1C variant and V-gene and J-gene trimming of TCR beta chains was found in a later genetic analysis and replicated in an independent cohort. A group of highly shared sequence variants was considered likely to be a technical artifact of the sequencing pipeline. Across donors, most TCR sequences were observed very rarely, whereas some public TCRs were present in many individuals. Immune exposure information for the cohort was limited to CMV serostatus. In an earlier analysis of a few hundred of the donors, most TCR beta V segments were observed in productive rearrangements about 87% or about 30% of the time, broadly matching IMGT annotations. In vitro tests confirmed that three of the cytomegalovirus-associated TCR beta chains recognize cytomegalovirus antigens. A further reported finding was that TCR beta sequences accurately predicted the HLA-A and HLA-B alleles for most subjects in the first cohort. Because counts were too low, approximately 18 rarely observed V segments, including chromosome 9 orphons, were excluded from the earlier analysis of roughly 580 of the donors. Correlated functional status among segregating V segments might be attributable to linkage disequilibrium, but an unknown experimental factor could not be ruled out. According to a later genetic analysis, donors in an Asian-associated ancestry cluster had fewer N-insertions in productive TCRs than the approximately 650-donor mean. When HLA alleles, especially DR and DQ, strongly co-occurred, TCR associations were difficult to assign to individual alleles. In a later analysis, some 18,000 TCR beta sequences were associated with specific HLA alleles at a false discovery rate of 0.05. The study listed approximately 150 TCR beta chains as associated with cytomegalovirus. According to a later analysis, most CMV-associated TCR beta chains appeared to be HLA-restricted, and the HLA associations seemed to be driven largely by CMV exposure. Presence/absence analyses assumed roughly uniform sequencing depth across donors, an assumption that may not hold. In a later analysis, TCR association rates were found to vary across HLA loci, with the most associated TCRs seen for DRB1 alleles and the fewest for HLA-C alleles. In a later analysis, HLA-associated TCR beta chains showed more clonal expansion and lower generation probabilities than non-associated chains that were equally common. Because HLA typing was unavailable for some donors at each locus, only the typed subset was used in association tests. The authors suggested that the approach could potentially be generalized to other disease states and immunological phenotypes. This cohort had only TCR beta chains sequenced, and the lack of alpha or paired-chain data limited which features could be detected.

This clone turned up a few times. Its antigen is currently not known. There are no base qualities to consult, and no much larger clone falls within one base. The cohort was made up of roughly 670 healthy bone marrow donors. All cohort members were sampled while nominally healthy, although unrecorded immune exposures were likely present. The donor was CMV seropositive and was included in the group of 250 to 300 seropositive cohort members. A peripheral blood sample was collected from each donor, and TCR beta sequencing was performed on peripheral blood mononuclear cells. Genomic DNA extraction from the blood cell samples was performed with the Qiagen DNeasy Blood Extraction Kit. The library was made by the immunoSEQ multiplex PCR assay. For the multiplex PCR, a mixture combining 60 forward primers for TCR Vbeta segments and 13 reverse primers for TCR Jbeta segments was used. The CDR3 region of rearranged TCR beta genes was amplified from genomic DNA by a multiplex PCR assay. On the Illumina HiSeq System, the amplified TCR beta libraries were sequenced as 87-base-pair reads. Turning to the authors' computational methods: Across the 640 or so repertoires, a later analysis counted 80 million or so unique TCR beta chains, approximately 12 million of which were shared by at least two donors. Raw reads were error-corrected and collapsed into unique sequences with a nearest-neighbor algorithm that merged closely related sequences to remove PCR and sequencing errors. Alignment of CDR3 sequences to IMGT reference sequences was used to assign V, D and J gene segments. For a sequence to be retained, a match of at least six nucleotides to both a V gene segment and a J gene segment was required. Rearrangements were classified as productive when the CDR3 lacked stop codons and remained in frame with V and J, and all other rearrangements were classified as non-productive. Following IMGT convention, CDR3 was defined as the stretch from the second conserved V-encoded cysteine up to the conserved J-encoded phenylalanine. The earlier analysis of some 580 of the donors excluded any sequence lacking an unambiguous match to a single V gene segment. In an earlier analysis of 587 of the donors, V segments were called functional above 56.7% productive rearrangements and were called segregating when the between-donor standard deviation exceeded 5%. A statistical classification framework was built for diagnosing cytomegalovirus status from the catalog of TCR beta chain sequences. In a later analysis, V and J genes were assigned by comparing TCR nucleotide sequences against IMGT/GENE-DB human TR gene sequences. A later analysis assigned CDR3 sequences and most-parsimonious VDJ recombination scenarios with the TCRdist pipeline. In a later analysis, every TCR beta chain was defined by the combination of its CDR3 amino acid sequence and its V-gene family, and reads without a unique V-gene family were dropped. As a way to deal with suspected cross-contamination and a sequencing artifact, a later analysis dropped under 600 nucleotide sequences that were highly shared and had low generation probability. In a later analysis, a clonal expansion index was calculated for each public chain from normalized within-repertoire ranks of inferred template counts. In a later analysis, generation probabilities were computed with a VDJ recombination model fitted to out-of-frame rearrangements, and the resulting probabilities were checked against IGoR. A later analysis scored TCR-TCR, TCR-HLA and TCR-CMV co-occurrence with hypergeometric tests, applying a repertoire-size bias correction to TCR pairs. A later analysis estimated false discovery rates by permuting HLA or CMV assignments 20 times. In a later analysis, co-occurring TCRs were grouped with DBSCAN, and TCRdist sequence similarity was added when clustering was performed within HLA-allele-positive subsets. Repertoires with fewer than 30,000 or more than 120,000 public chains, plus five repertoires with anomalous nucleotide sharing, were excluded from co-occurrence clustering. As stored in TCRdb, this immuneACCESS dataset retains in-frame rearrangements with V and J assigned. A fraction of the clones does not appear; measured against another copy, unresolved V genes explain less than half of the discrepancy, and the remainder lacks a known reason. V, J and clone size were drawn from that table, and D and trimming were deduced from the DNA. The sample yields more than 85,000 clones; less than 9.5% were counted once. Of the sample, 5% to 5.5% is held by the ten largest clones.

The trim is 1 base for V and 5 bases for J, with a gap of 8 bases between the germline ends. CDR1 and CDR2, per the germline V gene, are KGHSH and LQKENI. From its cysteine to its phenylalanine, the CDR3 spans 14 amino acids. The only DNA kept is the CDR3, 42 bases in frame from the first base. The V and J genes are TRBV18 and TRBJ2-2; perhaps TRBD1 is the D gene, with 5 bases matching. The origin of this receptor is a middle-aged man in good health and CMV-seropositive. The sequenced sample consisted of PBMCs. Here is the DNA: TGTGCCAGCTCACCACGCAGGGAAACCGGGGAGCTGTTTTTT. Translated, this gives CASSPRRETGELFF.